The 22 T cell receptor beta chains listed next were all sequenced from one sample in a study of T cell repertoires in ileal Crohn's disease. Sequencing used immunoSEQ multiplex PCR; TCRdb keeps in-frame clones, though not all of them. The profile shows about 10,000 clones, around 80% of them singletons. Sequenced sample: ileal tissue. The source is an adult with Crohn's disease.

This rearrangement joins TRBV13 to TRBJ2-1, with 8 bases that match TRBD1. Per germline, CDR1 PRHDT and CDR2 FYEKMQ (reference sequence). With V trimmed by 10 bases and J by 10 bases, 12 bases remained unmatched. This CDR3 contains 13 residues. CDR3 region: CANSQGAGGEQFF. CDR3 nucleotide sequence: TGTGCCAACTCTCAGGGGGCAGGTGGGGAGCAGTTCTTC.

The CDR3 DNA reads TGTGCCAGCTCACCAAGCGGACAGGGGGAAGAGACCCAGTACTTC. Translation: CASSPSGQGEETQYF. The chain employs TRBV18 and TRBJ2-5, with 10 bases lining up with TRBD1. The CDR3 has 15 residues. Germline CDR1 is KGHSH and CDR2 is LQKENI. V was pared by 2 bases and J by 3 bases, with 3 bases of the junction left unmatched. The complete variable domain, with remaining parts taken from reference TRBV18 and TRBJ2-5, reads NAGVMQNPRHLVRRRGQEARLRCSPMKGHSHVYWYRQLPEEGLKFMVYLQKENIIDESGMPKERFSAEFPKEGPSILRIQQVVRGDSAAYFCASSPSGQGEETQYFGPGTRLLVL.

The DNA for the CDR3 is TGTGCCAGCAGCCCACAGGGGGGCTCTGGAAACACCATATATTTT. Translating gives CASSPQGGSGNTIYF. The chain combines TRBV9 with TRBJ1-3; 8 positions match TRBD1. After removal of 4 bases from V and 0 bases from J, the junction contained 3 bases not matched to a gene. CDR3 length: 15 residues. In germline, CDR1 is SGDLS, CDR2 YYNGEE.

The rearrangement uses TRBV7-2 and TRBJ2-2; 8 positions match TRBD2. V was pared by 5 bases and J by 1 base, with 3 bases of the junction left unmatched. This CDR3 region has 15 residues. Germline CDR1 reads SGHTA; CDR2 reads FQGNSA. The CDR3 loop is CASSRAGGNTGELFF. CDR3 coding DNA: TGTGCCAGCAGCCGGGCGGGGGGGAACACCGGGGAGCTGTTTTTT.

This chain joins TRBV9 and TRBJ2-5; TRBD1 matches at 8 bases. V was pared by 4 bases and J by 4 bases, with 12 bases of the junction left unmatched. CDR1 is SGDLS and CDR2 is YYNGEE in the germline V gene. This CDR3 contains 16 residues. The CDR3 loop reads CASSQYQGAMGETQYF. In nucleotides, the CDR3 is TGTGCCAGCAGCCAGTATCAGGGGGCGATGGGAGAGACCCAGTACTTC.

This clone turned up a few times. CDR3 amino acids: CASSPQSRFTDTQYF. The CDR3 DNA is TGTGCCAGCTCACCACAATCGAGGTTCACAGATACGCAGTATTTT. The chain links TRBV18 to TRBJ2-3; D is ambiguous. The V end lost 1 base, the J end lost 2 bases, and 10 bases lay between the germline ends. CDR3 size: 15 residues. The germline gives CDR1 KGHSH, CDR2 LQKENI.

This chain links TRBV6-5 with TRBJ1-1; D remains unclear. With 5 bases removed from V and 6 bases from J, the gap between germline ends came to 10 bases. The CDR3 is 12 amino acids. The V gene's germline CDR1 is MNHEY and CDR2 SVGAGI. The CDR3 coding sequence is TGTGCCAGCAGTAATGGCATCGCTGAAGCTTTCTTT. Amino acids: CASSNGIAEAFF.

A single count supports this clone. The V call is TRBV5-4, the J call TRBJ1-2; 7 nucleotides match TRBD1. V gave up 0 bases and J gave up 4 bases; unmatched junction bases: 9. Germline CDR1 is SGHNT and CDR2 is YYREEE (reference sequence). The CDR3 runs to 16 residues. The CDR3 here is CASSLAGGSLTYGYTF. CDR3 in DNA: TGTGCCAGCAGCTTGGCAGGGGGGTCCCTAACCTATGGCTACACCTTC.

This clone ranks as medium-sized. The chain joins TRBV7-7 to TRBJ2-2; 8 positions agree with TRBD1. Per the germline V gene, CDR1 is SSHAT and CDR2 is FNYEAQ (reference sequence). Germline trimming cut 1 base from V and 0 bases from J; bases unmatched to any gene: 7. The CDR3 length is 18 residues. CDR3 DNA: TGTGCCAGCAGCTTAGGGACAGGGTTGGGAGCGAACACCGGGGAGCTGTTTTTT. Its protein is CASSLGTGLGANTGELFF. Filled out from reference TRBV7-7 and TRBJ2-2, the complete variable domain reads GAGVSQSPRYKVTKRGQDVTLRCDPISSHATLYWYQQALGQGPEFLTYFNYEAQPDKSGLPSDRFSAERPEGSISTLTIQRTEQRDSAMYRCASSLGTGLGANTGELFFGEGSRLTVL.

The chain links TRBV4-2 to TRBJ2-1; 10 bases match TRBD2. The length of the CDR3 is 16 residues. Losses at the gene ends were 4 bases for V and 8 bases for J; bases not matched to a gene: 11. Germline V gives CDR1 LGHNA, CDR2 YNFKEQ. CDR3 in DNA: TGTGCCAGCAGCCGCCGAACTAGCGGGGATTCAGATGAGCAGTTCTTC. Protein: CASSRRTSGDSDEQFF.

The CDR3 here is CASSRVGGMTEQFF. The CDR3 bases are TGTGCCAGCAGCCGAGTGGGCGGGATGACTGAGCAGTTCTTC. The V and J genes are TRBV7-2 and TRBJ2-1; D is possibly TRBD2 (6 bases). The CDR3 sequence is 14 residues long. In germline, CDR1 is SGHTA, CDR2 FQGNSA. V lost 5 bases and J lost 9, with 17 bases in between. The full variable domain, in which reference TRBV7-2 and TRBJ2-1 provide the parts outside the CDR3, is GAGVSQSPSNKVTEKGKDVELRCDPISGHTALYWYRQSLGQGLEFLIYFQGNSAPDKSGLPSDRFSAERTGGSVSTLTIQRTQQEDSAVYLCASSRVGGMTEQFFGPGTRLTVL.

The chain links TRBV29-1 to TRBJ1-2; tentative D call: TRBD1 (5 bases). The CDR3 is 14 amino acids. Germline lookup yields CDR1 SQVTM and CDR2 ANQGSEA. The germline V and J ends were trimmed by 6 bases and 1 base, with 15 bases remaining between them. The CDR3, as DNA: TGCAGCGTCCCTCGGAGGGGCAGTAACTATGGCTACACCTTC. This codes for CSVPRRGSNYGYTF.

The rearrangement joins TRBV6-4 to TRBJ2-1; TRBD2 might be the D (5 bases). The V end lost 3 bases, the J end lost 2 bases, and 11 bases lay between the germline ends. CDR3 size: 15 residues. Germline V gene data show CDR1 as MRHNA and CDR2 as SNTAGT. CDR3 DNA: TGTGCCAGCAGTGAGGGAGAGGCGACCTACAATGAGCAGTTCTTC. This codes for CASSEGEATYNEQFF.

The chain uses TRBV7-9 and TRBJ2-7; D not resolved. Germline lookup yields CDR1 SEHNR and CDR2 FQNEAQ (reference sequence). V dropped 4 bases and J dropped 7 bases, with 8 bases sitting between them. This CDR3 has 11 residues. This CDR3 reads CASSSTYEQYF. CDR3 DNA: TGTGCCAGCAGCTCGACATATGAGCAGTACTTC.

This CDR3 is CSVRSGYNQPQHF. The CDR3 bases are TGCAGCGTCCGATCCGGTTACAATCAGCCCCAGCATTTT. The chain uses TRBV29-1 and TRBJ1-5; D is uncertain. Trimming pared 6 bases from V and 3 bases from J, leaving 12 bases between. Per the germline V gene, CDR1 is SQVTM and CDR2 is ANQGSEA. The CDR3 sequence is 13 residues long.

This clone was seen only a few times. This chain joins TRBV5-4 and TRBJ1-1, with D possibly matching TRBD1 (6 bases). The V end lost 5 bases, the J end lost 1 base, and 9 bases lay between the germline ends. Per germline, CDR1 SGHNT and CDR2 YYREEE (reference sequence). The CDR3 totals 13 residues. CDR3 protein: CASRPGQNTEAFF. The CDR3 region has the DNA TGTGCCAGCAGGCCGGGACAGAACACTGAAGCTTTCTTT.

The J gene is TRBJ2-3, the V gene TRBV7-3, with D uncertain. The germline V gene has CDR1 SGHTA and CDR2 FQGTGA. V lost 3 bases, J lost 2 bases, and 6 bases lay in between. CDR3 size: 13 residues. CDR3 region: CASSLAATDTQYF. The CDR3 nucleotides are TGTGCCAGCAGCTTGGCGGCCACAGATACGCAGTATTTT.

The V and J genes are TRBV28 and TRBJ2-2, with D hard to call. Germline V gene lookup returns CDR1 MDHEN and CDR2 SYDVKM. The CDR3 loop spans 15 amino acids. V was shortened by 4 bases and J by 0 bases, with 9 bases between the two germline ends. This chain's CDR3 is CASSSRRTNTGELFF. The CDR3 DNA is TGTGCCAGCAGTTCTAGGCGGACGAACACCGGGGAGCTGTTTTTT.

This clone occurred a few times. The CDR3 here is CASSVGVMGGTEAFF. CDR3 nucleotide sequence: TGTGCCAGCAGCGTAGGTGTCATGGGGGGCACTGAAGCTTTCTTT. The chain combines TRBV9 with TRBJ1-1, with D possibly being TRBD1 (5 bases). Germline V CDR1 and CDR2: SGDLS, YYNGEE. This CDR3 contains 15 residues. The V end was cut by 0 bases, the J end by 4 bases, with 13 bases between.

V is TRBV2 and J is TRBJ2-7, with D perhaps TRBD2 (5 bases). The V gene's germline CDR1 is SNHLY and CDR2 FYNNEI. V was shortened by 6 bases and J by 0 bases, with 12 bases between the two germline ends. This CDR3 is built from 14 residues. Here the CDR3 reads CASSPGGSSYEQYF. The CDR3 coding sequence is TGTGCCAGCAGCCCCGGAGGCAGCTCCTACGAGCAGTACTTC.

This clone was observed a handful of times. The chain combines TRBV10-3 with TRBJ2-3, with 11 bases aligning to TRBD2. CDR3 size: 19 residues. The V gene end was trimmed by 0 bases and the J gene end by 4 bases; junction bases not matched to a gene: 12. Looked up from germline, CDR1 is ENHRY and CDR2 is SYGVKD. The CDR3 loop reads CAISESIGTSGRLADTQYF. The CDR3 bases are TGTGCCATCAGTGAGTCGATCGGGACTAGCGGTCGATTGGCAGATACGCAGTATTTT.

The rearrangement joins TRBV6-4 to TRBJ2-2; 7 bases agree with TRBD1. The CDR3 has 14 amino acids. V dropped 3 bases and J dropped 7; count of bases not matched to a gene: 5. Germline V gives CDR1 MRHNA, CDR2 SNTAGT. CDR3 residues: CASSETGEVGELFF. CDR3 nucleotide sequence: TGTGCCAGCAGTGAAACAGGGGAAGTCGGGGAGCTGTTTTTT.